Below are 20 T cell receptor beta chains sequenced from a single sample in a study of T cells in tuberculosis. Regarding time point: new active TB diagnosis, blood taken before or within 7 days of starting treatment. Clones were read by immunoSEQ multiplex PCR, and TCRdb kept only the in-frame ones, dropping some. Of some 40,000 clones in the sample, approximately 94% were seen once. The source material was PBMCs, sampled at tuberculosis diagnosis. These receptors originate from an adult with tuberculosis.

This clone was seen once. The chain couples TRBV15 to TRBJ2-1, with 10 nucleotides matching TRBD2. The CDR3 is 16 residues long. Germline CDR1 reads LNHNV; CDR2 reads YYDKDF (reference sequence). The J segment lost 5 bases and the V segment lost 2 bases, leaving 6 bases of the junction unmatched. The CDR3 bases are TGTGCCACCAGCAGACGTAGCGGGGGGCTCGACAATGAGCAGTTCTTC. It codes for CATSRRSGGLDNEQFF.

The chain is built from TRBV9 and TRBJ2-2; the D is unclear. The length of the CDR3 is 13 residues. Germline CDR1 reads SGDLS; CDR2 reads YYNGEE. V was shortened by 2 bases and J by 2 bases, with 4 bases between the two germline ends. The CDR3 spells CASSVRNTGELFF. CDR3 bases: TGTGCCAGCAGCGTCAGAAACACCGGGGAGCTGTTTTTT.

This clone was detected once. This chain uses TRBV7-2 with TRBJ1-1, with 7 bases matching TRBD1. Germline loops: CDR1 SGHTA, CDR2 FQGNSA. CDR3 size: 16 residues. Germline trimming cut 2 bases from V and 2 bases from J; bases unmatched to any gene: 8. The CDR3 reads CASSLTSNRGNTEAFF. The CDR3 DNA follows: TGTGCCAGCAGCTTAACTTCTAACAGGGGCAACACTGAAGCTTTCTTT.

This rearrangement joins TRBV27 to TRBJ1-2; TRBD1 matches 7 bases. This CDR3 is 14 amino acids long. V shed 2 bases and J 8 bases; nucleotides not matched to a gene: 8. Germline-derived CDR1 and CDR2 are MNHEY and SMNVEV (reference sequence). CDR3 loop: CASSLQGVGYGYTF. The CDR3 DNA follows: TGTGCCAGCAGTTTACAGGGGGTTGGTTACGGCTACACCTTC.

J is TRBJ2-3 and V is TRBV10-3, with a possible D match to TRBD2 (5 bases). V was cut by 4 bases and J by 0 bases, with 8 bases left in between. CDR3 size: 14 residues. CDR1 and CDR2 from the germline V gene are ENHRY and SYGVKD. CDR3 nucleotide sequence: TGTGCCATCAGTGTTGCTAGCAGCACAGATACGCAGTATTTT. Amino acid sequence: CAISVASSTDTQYF.

The J gene is TRBJ1-4, the V gene TRBV6-5; 7 nucleotides match TRBD1. V lost 5 bases, J lost 8 bases, and 8 bases stayed unmatched. The CDR3 covers 14 residues. Germline V gene lookup returns CDR1 MNHEY and CDR2 SVGAGI. The DNA for the CDR3 is TGTGCCAGCAGTGCCGGGACAGTCGGGGAAAAACTGTTTTTT. The encoded protein is CASSAGTVGEKLFF.

The chain uses TRBV4-1 and TRBJ2-1; 9 positions agree with TRBD2. Losses at the gene ends were 8 bases for V and 8 bases for J; bases not matched to a gene: 16. CDR3 length equals 16 residues. Germline V gives CDR1 MGHRA, CDR2 YSYEKL. CDR3 protein: CASRKGAAGGSDEQFF. CDR3 nucleotides: TGCGCCAGCCGGAAAGGGGCGGCGGGGGGGTCAGATGAGCAGTTCTTC.

This chain links TRBV29-1 with TRBJ2-2, with D possibly being TRBD1 (5 bases). Looked up from germline, CDR1 is SQVTM and CDR2 is ANQGSEA. V lost 3 bases and J lost 0, with 5 bases in between. CDR3 length: 13 residues. In DNA form, the CDR3 reads TGCAGCGTTGACAGGGCGAACACCGGGGAGCTGTTTTTT. This codes for CSVDRANTGELFF.

The V gene is TRBV28, the J gene TRBJ2-7, with D tentatively TRBD1 (5 bases). Looked up from germline, CDR1 is MDHEN and CDR2 is SYDVKM. V was clipped by 5 bases and J by 3 bases, with 14 bases between them. The CDR3 sequence is 14 residues long. DNA of the CDR3: TGTGCCAGCAGTCCCCCTGACAGATACTACGAGCAGTACTTC. Translated: CASSPPDRYYEQYF.

In this sample, this clone turned up once. The rearrangement joins TRBV28 to TRBJ2-2, with D tentatively TRBD2 (6 bases). V dropped 5 bases and J dropped 6 bases, with 16 bases sitting between them. The CDR3 has 15 residues. In germline, CDR1 is MDHEN, CDR2 SYDVKM. This CDR3 is CASSMDGRASGELFF. As DNA, the CDR3 is TGTGCCAGCAGTATGGACGGGAGAGCGTCCGGGGAGCTGTTTTTT. Filled out from reference TRBV28 and TRBJ2-2, the complete variable domain reads DVKVTQSSRYLVKRTGEKVFLECVQDMDHENMFWYRQDPGLGLRLIYFSYDVKMKEKGDIPEGYSVSREKKERFSLILESASTNQTSMYLCASSMDGRASGELFFGEGSRLTVL.

This clone has just one count. The rearrangement uses TRBV9 and TRBJ1-2; 9 positions agree with TRBD1. CDR1 and CDR2 (germline): SGDLS, YYNGEE. Trimming at V came to 2 bases and at J to 8 bases, leaving 7 bases not matched to a gene. The CDR3 is made up of 14 amino acids. The CDR3 sequence is CASSVFDRGIGYTF. CDR3 coding DNA: TGTGCCAGCAGCGTTTTTGACAGGGGGATCGGCTACACCTTC.

The J gene is TRBJ2-2, the V gene TRBV19, with a possible D match to TRBD1 (5 bases). This CDR3 has 15 amino acids. CDR1 is LNHDA, CDR2 SQIVND, per germline (reference sequence). The V and J ends lost 4 bases and 0 bases respectively, with 9 bases between them. The CDR3 sequence: CASSTLQANTGELFF. In DNA, the CDR3 is TGTGCCAGTAGTACATTACAGGCGAACACCGGGGAGCTGTTTTTT.

The V and J genes are TRBV28 and TRBJ2-1, with a weak D call TRBD1 (5 bases). Trimming cost V 5 bases and J 6 bases, with 11 bases left between them. Germline assignment: CDR1 MDHEN and CDR2 SYDVKM. CDR3 length: 13 amino acids. CDR3 in DNA: TGTGCCAGCAGTCGACAGAAAAGCAATGAGCAGTTCTTC. Translating it yields CASSRQKSNEQFF.

The DNA of the CDR3 is TGTGCCAGCAGTTTCCTGGGGGTAGCGGGACACTCCTACGAGCAGTACTTC. It specifies CASSFLGVAGHSYEQYF. The genes are TRBV28 and TRBJ2-7; TRBD2 matches at 8 bases. The germline gives CDR1 MDHEN, CDR2 SYDVKM. The CDR3 extends over 17 amino acids. V was pared by 3 bases and J by 0 bases, with 10 bases of the junction left unmatched.

J is TRBJ2-5 and V is TRBV2; D remains unclear. CDR1 SNHLY and CDR2 FYNNEI come from the germline V gene. The V gene lost 0 bases and the J gene lost 1 base, with 9 bases spanning the gap. This CDR3 contains 15 residues. CDR3 in amino acids: CASSEATRSQETQYF. The CDR3 coding sequence is TGTGCCAGCAGTGAAGCGACAAGAAGCCAAGAGACCCAGTACTTC.

The rearrangement uses TRBV7-2 and TRBJ2-7; D remains unclear. CDR1 SGHTA and CDR2 FQGNSA come from the germline V gene. This CDR3 has 15 residues. Trimming took 5 bases from V and 3 from J, leaving 17 bases between them. CDR3 in DNA: TGTGCCAGCAGCACCCGGGTCCAGAGAAACTACGAGCAGTACTTC. Its protein product is CASSTRVQRNYEQYF.

This chain connects TRBV5-6 to TRBJ1-5, with D unresolved. V was cut by 1 base and J by 1 base, with 9 bases left in between. The germline V gene has CDR1 SGHDT and CDR2 YYEEEE. CDR3 length equals 15 residues. CDR3 bases: TGTGCCAGCAGCTTGAGCCGTGTAAGCAATCAGCCCCAGCATTTT. Amino acid sequence: CASSLSRVSNQPQHF.

J is TRBJ2-7 and V is TRBV30; D uncertain. The germline V gene has CDR1 GTSNPN and CDR2 SVGIG (reference sequence). The CDR3 has 12 amino acids. V lost 3 bases to trimming and J lost 3 bases, with 9 bases between them. CDR3: CAWSDRSYEQYF. The CDR3 region has the DNA TGTGCCTGGAGCGATAGAAGCTACGAGCAGTACTTC. Full variable domain (rest looked up from reference TRBV30 and TRBJ2-7): SQTIHQWPATLVQPVGSPLSLECTVEGTSNPNLYWYRQAAGRGLQLLFYSVGIGQISSEVPQNLSASRPQDRQFILSSKKLLLSDSGFYLCAWSDRSYEQYFGPGTRLTVT.

The chain links TRBV5-1 to TRBJ2-6, with a tentative D call TRBD2 (5 bases). The CDR3 loop spans 16 amino acids. Trimming left V 1 base short and J 0 bases short, with 8 bases between. Germline CDR1 reads SGHRS; CDR2 reads YFSETQ. The chain's CDR3 is CASSLLEVSGANVLTF. The CDR3 DNA sequence: TGCGCCAGCAGCTTGTTGGAGGTCTCTGGGGCCAACGTCCTGACTTTC.

CDR3 in DNA: TGTGCCAGCAGCGTAGGGACTAGCGGGAACACAGATACGCAGTATTTT. Translating it yields CASSVGTSGNTDTQYF. J is TRBJ2-3 and V is TRBV9, with 12 bases aligning to TRBD2. V lost 0 bases, J lost 2 bases, and 1 base stayed unmatched. The germline V gene encodes CDR1 SGDLS and CDR2 YYNGEE. The CDR3 covers 16 residues. Looking up the rest from reference TRBV9 and TRBJ2-3 gives the full variable domain: DSGVTQTPKHLITATGQRVTLRCSPRSGDLSVYWYQQSLDQGLQFLIQYYNGEERAKGNILERFSAQQFPDLHSELNLSSLELGDSALYFCASSVGTSGNTDTQYFGPGTRLTVL.